Listed below are T cell receptor beta chains from one sample, sequenced in a study. TCRdb called the RT-PCR reads again in MiXCR, with one record for every CDR3 protein. The sample lists hundreds of thousands of distinct CDR3 sequences, 13% to 15% occurring once. Source material: memory CD4+ T cells from blood. These receptors were taken from a female donor in good health, serving as a healthy control. The CDR3 runs from the conserved cysteine through the conserved F or W. The D gene is left open where the match is weak. Only part of the rows carry a size: once, few, many, or a class if the clone is expanded.

CDR3 protein: CASSYSVDRGEGEQYF; CDR3 DNA: TGCGCCAGCAGCTATTCAGTGGACAGGGGTGAGGGTGAGCAGTACTTC; clone size: few; D gene: TRBD1; J gene: TRBJ2-7; V gene: TRBV5-1
CDR3 protein: CASSLEGTRASYGYTF; CDR3 DNA: TGCGCCAGCAGCTTGGAAGGGACAAGGGCAAGCTATGGCTACACCTTC; clone size: few; D gene: -; J gene: TRBJ1-2; V gene: TRBV5-1
CDR3 protein: CASTWGRIVVF; CDR3 DNA: TGTGCCAGCACCTGGGGACGGATAGTGGTCTTC; clone size: -; D gene: -; J gene: TRBJ1-2; V gene: TRBV3-1
CDR3 protein: CASSVVGSSEQYF; CDR3 DNA: TGTGCCAGCAGCGTAGTAGGCAGTTCCGAGCAGTACTTC; clone size: few; D gene: -; J gene: TRBJ2-7; V gene: TRBV9
CDR3 protein: CASSKMTSGRGTTDTQYF; CDR3 DNA: TGTGCCAGCAGCAAAATGACTAGCGGGAGGGGGACCACAGATACGCAGTATTTT; clone size: few; D gene: TRBD2; J gene: TRBJ2-3; V gene: TRBV28
CDR3 protein: CASSPQGKGNTEAFF; CDR3 DNA: TGTGCCAGCAGCCCCCAGGGGAAGGGGAACACTGAAGCTTTCTTT; clone size: few; D gene: -; J gene: TRBJ1-1; V gene: TRBV9
CDR3 protein: CASRNPDRAHEQYF; CDR3 DNA: TGCGCCAGCAGAAACCCGGACAGGGCCCACGAGCAGTACTTC; clone size: -; D gene: TRBD1; J gene: TRBJ2-7; V gene: TRBV5-1
CDR3 protein: CSVEGAAGVIDTQYF; CDR3 DNA: TGCAGCGTTGAAGGGGCAGCGGGAGTGATAGATACGCAGTATTTT; clone size: many; D gene: TRBD2; J gene: TRBJ2-3; V gene: TRBV29-1
CDR3 protein: CASSSVGVMAKNIQYF; CDR3 DNA: TGTGCCAGCAGTTCGGTGGGAGTGATGGCCAAAAACATTCAGTACTTC; clone size: few; D gene: -; J gene: TRBJ2-4; V gene: TRBV28
CDR3 protein: CATAWGGQETQYF; CDR3 DNA: TGTGCCACCGCGTGGGGCGGCCAAGAGACCCAGTACTTC; clone size: -; D gene: -; J gene: TRBJ2-5; V gene: TRBV10-3
CDR3 protein: CSASGGGSSLYEQYF; CDR3 DNA: TGCAGTGCTAGTGGGGGGGGTAGTTCGTTGTACGAGCAGTACTTC; clone size: -; D gene: TRBD2; J gene: TRBJ2-7; V gene: TRBV20-1
CDR3 protein: CAISGGASSTDTQYF; CDR3 DNA: TGTGCCATCAGCGGAGGGGCGTCTAGCACAGATACGCAGTATTTT; clone size: many; D gene: -; J gene: TRBJ2-3; V gene: TRBV10-3
CDR3 protein: CASSLQQAQSQHF; CDR3 DNA: TGTGCCAGCAGTTTACAACAGGCTCAGTCCCAGCATTTT; clone size: few; D gene: -; J gene: TRBJ1-5; V gene: TRBV28
CDR3 protein: CASSTGGGSYEQYF; CDR3 DNA: TGTGCCAGCAGTACAGGGGGGGGCTCCTACGAGCAGTACTTC; clone size: few; D gene: -; J gene: TRBJ2-7; V gene: TRBV7-2
CDR3 protein: CASSSYRLEEQYF; CDR3 DNA: TGTGCCAGCAGCTCGTACCGTTTGGAAGAGCAGTACTTC; clone size: -; D gene: -; J gene: TRBJ2-7; V gene: TRBV7-2
CDR3 protein: CSALSPRRSYEQYF; CDR3 DNA: TGCAGCGCCCTCAGTCCGAGACGGTCCTACGAGCAGTACTTC; clone size: -; D gene: -; J gene: TRBJ2-7; V gene: TRBV29-1
CDR3 protein: CASTYRLPGELFF; CDR3 DNA: TGTGCCAGCACCTACCGACTTCCGGGGGAGCTGTTTTTT; clone size: -; D gene: -; J gene: TRBJ2-2; V gene: TRBV6-2/TRBV6-3
CDR3 protein: CASSLEGGSGYEQYF; CDR3 DNA: TGCGCCAGCAGCTTGGAGGGTGGTAGCGGCTACGAGCAGTACTTC; clone size: many; D gene: -; J gene: TRBJ2-7; V gene: TRBV5-1
CDR3 protein: CASSLSGGFTEAFF; CDR3 DNA: TGTGCCAGCAGTTTATCAGGGGGTTTCACTGAAGCTTTCTTT; clone size: few; D gene: -; J gene: TRBJ1-1; V gene: TRBV27
CDR3 protein: CASSGTGQGYNEQFF; CDR3 DNA: TGTGCCAGCAGCGGAACGGGACAGGGGTACAATGAGCAGTTCTTC; clone size: few; D gene: TRBD1; J gene: TRBJ2-1; V gene: TRBV28
CDR3 protein: CASSLGLSGANVLTF; CDR3 DNA: TGTGCCAGCAGTTTAGGACTCTCTGGGGCCAACGTCCTGACTTTC; clone size: many; D gene: -; J gene: TRBJ2-6; V gene: TRBV28
CDR3 protein: CASSLMDSAGELFF; CDR3 DNA: TGTGCCAGCAGCTTAATGGACTCGGCCGGGGAGCTGTTTTTT; clone size: few; D gene: -; J gene: TRBJ2-2; V gene: TRBV7-3
CDR3 protein: CSAWDGTTNYGYTF; CDR3 DNA: TGCAGTGCTTGGGACGGGACAACTAACTATGGCTACACCTTC; clone size: many; D gene: -; J gene: TRBJ1-2; V gene: TRBV20-1
CDR3 protein: CSGRANTEAFF; CDR3 DNA: TGCAGCGGGCGGGCTAACACTGAAGCTTTCTTT; clone size: few; D gene: -; J gene: TRBJ1-1; V gene: TRBV29-1
CDR3 protein: CATSDVGGAYNEQFF; CDR3 DNA: TGTGCCACCAGTGATGTTGGGGGCGCTTACAATGAGCAGTTCTTC; clone size: -; D gene: -; J gene: TRBJ2-1; V gene: TRBV24-1
CDR3 protein: CATSRAAAAGYTF; CDR3 DNA: TGTGCCACCAGCAGAGCGGCGGCAGCTGGCTACACCTTC; clone size: -; D gene: -; J gene: TRBJ1-2; V gene: TRBV15
CDR3 protein: CASSLDPSGSAGELFF; CDR3 DNA: TGCGCCAGCAGCTTGGATCCTAGCGGGAGTGCCGGGGAGCTGTTTTTT; clone size: -; D gene: TRBD2; J gene: TRBJ2-2; V gene: TRBV5-1
CDR3 protein: CASRLGGQGVTEAFF; CDR3 DNA: TGCGCCAGCAGACTAGGGGGCCAGGGTGTAACTGAAGCTTTCTTT; clone size: many; D gene: TRBD1; J gene: TRBJ1-1; V gene: TRBV5-1
CDR3 protein: CASSPLQGAGTEAFF; CDR3 DNA: TGTGCCAGCAGTCCGTTGCAGGGGGCTGGCACTGAAGCTTTCTTT; clone size: -; D gene: TRBD1; J gene: TRBJ1-1; V gene: TRBV27